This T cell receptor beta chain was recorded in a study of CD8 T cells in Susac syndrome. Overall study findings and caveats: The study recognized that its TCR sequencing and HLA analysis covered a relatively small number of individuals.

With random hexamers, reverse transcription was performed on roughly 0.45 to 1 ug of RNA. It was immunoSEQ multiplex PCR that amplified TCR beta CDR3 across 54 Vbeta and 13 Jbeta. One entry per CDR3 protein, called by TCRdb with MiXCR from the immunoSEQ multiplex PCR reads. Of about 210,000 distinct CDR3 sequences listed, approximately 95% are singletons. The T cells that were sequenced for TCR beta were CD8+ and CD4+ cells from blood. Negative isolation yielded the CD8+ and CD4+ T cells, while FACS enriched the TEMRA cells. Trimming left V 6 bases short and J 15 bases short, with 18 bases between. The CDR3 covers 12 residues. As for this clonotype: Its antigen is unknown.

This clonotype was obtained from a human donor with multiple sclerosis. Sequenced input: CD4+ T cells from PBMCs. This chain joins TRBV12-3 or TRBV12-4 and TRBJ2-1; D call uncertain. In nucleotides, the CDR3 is TGTGCCAGCAGCCTCTATAGTGACGGGTTGTTCTTC. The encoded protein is CASSLYSDGLFF.